These 30 T cell receptor beta chains originate from one sample sequenced in a study of blood T cell repertoires in COVID-19 (dated by TCRdb to the early 2020s). Library preparation used the immunoSEQ multiplex PCR assay. Sourced from immuneACCESS, this table was stored by TCRdb with only in-frame sequences that have V and J called. A share of the clones is absent; for the studies checked, an unresolved V gene accounts for under half, and the remainder has no known explanation. In this sample the table shows under 300,000 clones, 84% of which occur a single time. 1.5% of the sample is in the top ten clones. Material: peripheral blood. The receptors shown here come from a woman in her thirties or forties who had recovered from COVID-19.

The CDR3 region has the DNA TGTGCCGTGACTGAAAGCTCCTACGAGCAGTACTTC. Its translation is CAVTESSYEQYF. The chain combines TRBV6-5 with TRBJ2-7; D is undetermined. The length of the CDR3 is 12 residues. V dropped 11 bases and J dropped 0 bases, with 11 bases sitting between them. Germline loops: CDR1 MNHEY, CDR2 SVGAGI.

CDR3 nucleotide sequence: TGCGCCAGCAGCACACAGGGGGCAAACTATGGCTACACCTTC. Translation: CASSTQGANYGYTF. The chain links TRBV5-1 to TRBJ1-2; the match to TRBD1 covers 9 bases. CDR3 length equals 14 residues. V trimming: 4 bases; J trimming: 2 bases; junction bases outside the gene matches: 3. The germline V gene has CDR1 SGHRS and CDR2 YFSETQ.

The gene calls are TRBV7-7 and TRBJ2-5; 9 positions agree with TRBD1. V lost 5 bases to trimming and J lost 2 bases; unmatched junction nucleotides: 6. Germline V gene lookup returns CDR1 SSHAT and CDR2 FNYEAQ (reference sequence). The CDR3 has 15 amino acids. The CDR3: CASSPTGGNQETQYF. The CDR3 DNA follows: TGTGCCAGCAGCCCGACAGGGGGTAATCAAGAGACCCAGTACTTC.

The rearrangement links TRBV28 to TRBJ2-2; tentative D call: TRBD1 (6 bases). The CDR3 has 13 amino acids. V gave up 6 bases and J gave up 5 bases, with 10 bases separating them. Germline V gene data show CDR1 as MDHEN and CDR2 as SYDVKM. Written as DNA, the CDR3 is TGTGCCAGCAGGCTCGGACAGACCGGGGAGCTGTTTTTT. It yields the protein CASRLGQTGELFF.

The chain recombines TRBV10-3 with TRBJ1-4, with D tentatively TRBD1 (6 bases). The germline CDR1 and CDR2 sequences are ENHRY and SYGVKD. Trimming took 2 bases from V and 6 from J, leaving 13 bases between them. This CDR3 spans 15 amino acids. CDR3 bases: TGTGCCATCAGTGAGGCTACAGGGTACGATGAAAAACTGTTTTTT. Protein: CAISEATGYDEKLFF.

J is TRBJ1-5 and V is TRBV11-2, with D possibly matching TRBD1 (5 bases). V shed 1 base and J shed 3 bases, with 10 bases lying between them. The CDR3 is 15 amino acids. Germline V gene data show CDR1 as SGHAT and CDR2 as FQNNGV. The CDR3 DNA sequence: TGTGCCAGCAGCTTAGGAATGGGGCCCAATCAGCCCCAGCATTTT. The encoded protein is CASSLGMGPNQPQHF.

V and J are TRBV15 and TRBJ2-1; D is uncertain. The V end lost 0 bases, the J end lost 0 bases, and 6 bases lay between the germline ends. This CDR3 contains 15 residues. CDR1 is LNHNV, CDR2 YYDKDF, per germline (reference sequence). The chain's CDR3 is CATSREIDSYNEQFF. The CDR3 DNA follows: TGTGCCACCAGCAGAGAAATAGACTCCTACAATGAGCAGTTCTTC.

The chain links TRBV6-5 to TRBJ2-6; D might be TRBD1 (6 bases). Trimming took 3 bases from V and 2 from J, leaving 11 bases between them. The germline gives CDR1 MNHEY, CDR2 SVGAGI. There are 16 residues in the CDR3. CDR3 loop: CASSYIRDTGANVLTF. DNA for the CDR3: TGTGCCAGCAGTTATATCAGGGACACTGGGGCCAACGTCCTGACTTTC.

The chain employs TRBV5-1 and TRBJ1-6, with D possibly being TRBD1 (6 bases). The V gene's germline CDR1 is SGHRS and CDR2 YFSETQ. The germline V and J ends were trimmed by 0 bases and 7 bases, with 17 bases remaining between them. The CDR3 has 17 residues. The CDR3 loop reads CASSLATGGAVNSPLHF. The DNA of the CDR3 is TGCGCCAGCAGCTTGGCTACGGGGGGCGCGGTGAATTCACCCCTCCACTTT.

The rearrangement links TRBV28 to TRBJ1-5, with a possible D match to TRBD1 (6 bases). The CDR3 extends over 14 amino acids. CDR1 and CDR2 (germline): MDHEN, SYDVKM. V was clipped by 5 bases and J by 9 bases, with 17 bases between them. CDR3 sequence reads: CASSATGEGGPQHF. DNA of the CDR3: TGTGCCAGCAGTGCGACAGGCGAAGGTGGGCCCCAGCATTTT.

The rearrangement joins TRBV6-5 to TRBJ1-4, with D uncertain. The CDR3 covers 13 residues. V was cut by 6 bases and J by 3 bases, with 8 bases left in between. Germline V gives CDR1 MNHEY, CDR2 SVGAGI. The CDR3 spells CASREIPNEKLFF. The DNA for the CDR3 is TGTGCCAGCAGGGAGATTCCTAATGAAAAACTGTTTTTT.

J is TRBJ2-3 and V is TRBV11-2, with D possibly being TRBD1 (6 bases). Germline values: CDR1 SGHAT, CDR2 FQNNGV. The CDR3 contains 14 residues. Trimming removed 5 bases from V and 5 bases from J, with 14 bases in between. CDR3 in DNA: TGTGCCAGCAGCCCCCAACAGGGAATAGATACGCAGTATTTT. Translating gives CASSPQQGIDTQYF.

The chain recombines TRBV5-8 with TRBJ2-1; 8 bases map to TRBD2. Germline V CDR1 and CDR2: SGHTS, YDEGEE. J lost 8 bases, V lost 5 bases, and 6 bases had no gene match. The CDR3 totals 13 residues. The CDR3 DNA follows: TGTGCCAGCAGAACAGCGGGGGTCGATGAGCAGTTCTTC. Its protein is CASRTAGVDEQFF.

The chain carries TRBV28 and TRBJ2-3, with 7 bases that match TRBD2. Per the germline V gene, CDR1 is MDHEN and CDR2 is SYDVKM. CDR3 length equals 18 residues. The J segment lost 2 bases and the V segment lost 3 bases, leaving 14 bases of the junction unmatched. The CDR3 region has the DNA TGTGCCAGCAGTTTTTCCGGGGGGTGGGTTGGATTCACAGATACGCAGTATTTT. Translated, it gives CASSFSGGWVGFTDTQYF.

The V call is TRBV9, the J call TRBJ1-6; 10 bases are shared with TRBD1. Germline V gene sequence: CDR1 SGDLS, CDR2 YYNGEE. With 4 bases clipped from V and 9 bases from J, the junction kept 7 bases outside the gene matches. The CDR3 extends over 15 amino acids. DNA for the CDR3: TGTGCCAGCAGCACGGGGACAGGGGCGGGTTCACCCCTCCACTTT. Translating gives CASSTGTGAGSPLHF.

This chain joins TRBV27 and TRBJ1-2; 8 bases line up with TRBD1. Germline trimming cut 5 bases from V and 4 bases from J; bases unmatched to any gene: 6. The germline V gene encodes CDR1 MNHEY and CDR2 SMNVEV (reference sequence). CDR3 length equals 14 residues. CDR3 in DNA: TGTGCCAGCAGTGTAACAGGGGGTATCTATGGCTACACCTTC. It yields the protein CASSVTGGIYGYTF.

The chain is built from TRBV5-1 and TRBJ2-7; 8 nucleotides agree with TRBD1. V lost 4 bases to trimming and J lost 2 bases; unmatched junction nucleotides: 11. The CDR3 extends over 16 amino acids. Germline CDR1 and CDR2: SGHRS and YFSETQ. The CDR3 sequence: CASSTGTGTFPYEQYF. CDR3 in DNA: TGCGCCAGCAGCACGGGGACAGGAACGTTTCCCTACGAGCAGTACTTC. The full variable domain, rest sourced from reference TRBV5-1 and TRBJ2-7, is KAGVTQTPRYLIKTRGQQVTLSCSPISGHRSVSWYQQTPGQGLQFLFEYFSETQRNKGNFPGRFSGRQFSNSRSEMNVSTLELGDSALYLCASSTGTGTFPYEQYFGPGTRLTVT.

The CDR3 loop reads CASSSSQGASEQYF. DNA for the CDR3: TGTGCCAGCAGCTCAAGTCAGGGGGCCAGCGAGCAGTACTTC. J is TRBJ2-7 and V is TRBV7-9, with 8 nucleotides matching TRBD1. Germline V gene sequence: CDR1 SEHNR, CDR2 FQNEAQ (reference sequence). This CDR3 has 14 amino acids. Trimming at V came to 4 bases and at J to 6 bases, leaving 8 bases not matched to a gene.

The J gene is TRBJ2-7, the V gene TRBV2; no reliable D call. Germline assignment: CDR1 SNHLY and CDR2 FYNNEI. The CDR3 is 13 residues long. Trimming took 6 bases from V and 9 from J, leaving 18 bases between them. The CDR3 nucleotides are TGTGCCAGCAGGGTCACGCTTTTATCCGGGCAGTACTTC. Its translation is CASRVTLLSGQYF.

This clone was observed a few times. The chain carries TRBV2 and TRBJ2-7; tentative D call: TRBD1 (5 bases). CDR1 SNHLY and CDR2 FYNNEI come from the germline V gene. Trimming took 5 bases from V and 2 from J, leaving 13 bases between them. CDR3 length equals 14 residues. CDR3 nucleotide sequence: TGTGCCAGCAGTAGGTTATGGGGCACCTACGAGCAGTACTTC. Translated, it gives CASSRLWGTYEQYF.

The chain links TRBV24-1 to TRBJ2-2; 7 bases fit TRBD1. The CDR3 contains 18 residues. With 0 bases clipped from V and 2 bases from J, the junction kept 8 bases outside the gene matches. CDR1 is KGHDR and CDR2 is SFDVKD in the germline V gene. CDR3 bases: TGTGCCACCAGTGATTTGCAGCAGGGGACAGATAACACCGGGGAGCTGTTTTTT. It codes for CATSDLQQGTDNTGELFF.

This clone was picked up one time. CDR3 in DNA: TGTGCCAGCAGCCCGGGCCAAGGACAGGGATATTACAATGAGCAGTTCTTC. Its protein product is CASSPGQGQGYYNEQFF. The chain couples TRBV3-1 (or the pseudogene TRBV3-2) to TRBJ2-1; 8 bases match TRBD1. The CDR3 consists of 17 residues. The V gene end was trimmed by 4 bases and the J gene end by 4 bases; junction bases not matched to a gene: 12. CDR1 and CDR2 (germline): LGHDT, YNNKEL (reference sequence).

This clone was found once. The J gene is TRBJ1-1, the V gene TRBV28, with D uncertain. V lost 6 bases to trimming and J lost 7 bases, with 9 bases between them. CDR3 length: 11 amino acids. Per germline, CDR1 MDHEN and CDR2 SYDVKM. CDR3 bases: TGTGCCAGCAGGGAGAACTATGAAGCTTTCTTT. Protein: CASRENYEAFF.

This rearrangement joins TRBV14 to TRBJ1-2; 10 bases are shared with TRBD1. Germline CDR1 is SGHDN and CDR2 is FVKESK. The CDR3 is 13 amino acids. V gave up 0 bases and J gave up 14 bases; unmatched junction bases: 6. CDR3 loop: CASSQDSDRGPTF. As DNA, the CDR3 is TGTGCCAGCAGCCAAGACTCCGACAGGGGGCCTACCTTC. Using reference TRBV14 and TRBJ1-2 for the parts outside the CDR3, the full variable domain is EAGVTQFPSHSVIEKGQTVTLRCDPISGHDNLYWYRRVMGKEIKFLLHFVKESKQDESGMPNNRFLAERTGGTYSTLKVQPAELEDSGVYFCASSQDSDRGPTFGSGTRLTVV.

V gene TRBV11-3 combines with J gene TRBJ2-5; the match to TRBD2 covers 10 bases. This CDR3 comprises 17 residues. Germline-derived CDR1 and CDR2 are SGHNT and YENEEA. V shed 1 base, J shed 1 base, and the junction held 6 bases outside the gene matches. The CDR3 sequence is CASSLVRTSGIQETQYF. The CDR3, as DNA: TGTGCCAGCAGCTTAGTAAGGACTAGCGGAATCCAAGAGACCCAGTACTTC. Full variable domain (missing parts from reference TRBV11-3 and TRBJ2-5): EAGVVQSPRYKIIEKKQPVAFWCNPISGHNTLYWYLQNLGQGPELLIRYENEEAVDDSQLPKDRFSAERLKGVDSTLKIQPAELGDSAVYLCASSLVRTSGIQETQYFGPGTRLLVL.

The chain carries TRBV4-1 and TRBJ1-1, with D tentatively TRBD1 (6 bases). The germline gives CDR1 MGHRA, CDR2 YSYEKL. Trimming removed 7 bases at V and 0 bases at J, with 12 bases between. The CDR3 covers 14 residues. CDR3 sequence: CASMQGPVNTEAFF. CDR3 DNA: TGCGCCAGCATGCAGGGGCCTGTGAACACTGAAGCTTTCTTT.

The chain carries TRBV27 and TRBJ1-1, with TRBD1 matching over 9 bases. Per germline, CDR1 MNHEY and CDR2 SMNVEV (reference sequence). The V gene end was trimmed by 2 bases and the J gene end by 8 bases; junction bases not matched to a gene: 6. The CDR3 is made up of 14 amino acids. The CDR3 region is CASSLRTGAREAFF. In DNA, the CDR3 is TGTGCCAGCAGTTTAAGGACAGGGGCACGCGAAGCTTTCTTT.

The chain recombines TRBV29-1 with TRBJ1-4, with D maybe TRBD1 (5 bases). The CDR3 has 12 residues. V lost 3 bases to trimming and J lost 8 bases, with 10 bases between them. The germline gives CDR1 SQVTM, CDR2 ANQGSEA. CDR3 DNA: TGCAGCGTTGAGGGGGGAAGGGAAAAACTGTTTTTT. Residues: CSVEGGREKLFF.

The chain combines TRBV5-1 with TRBJ2-1; 9 bases match TRBD2. The CDR3 has 15 residues. CDR1 and CDR2 from the germline V gene are SGHRS and YFSETQ. Germline trimming cut 5 bases from V and 9 bases from J; bases unmatched to any gene: 12. The CDR3 region is CASRAARGGSFEQFF. The DNA for the CDR3 is TGCGCCAGCAGAGCCGCGCGGGGGGGCTCTTTTGAGCAGTTCTTC.

The chain links TRBV7-6 to TRBJ1-5; a possible D gene is TRBD1 (5 bases). Germline CDR1 and CDR2: SGHVS and FNYEAQ. The germline V and J ends were trimmed by 2 bases and 8 bases, with 19 bases remaining between them. The CDR3 runs to 16 residues. The CDR3 here is CASSLKAWGGFEPQHF. CDR3 DNA sequence: TGTGCCAGCAGCTTAAAGGCATGGGGCGGTTTTGAGCCCCAGCATTTT.